The 32 T cell receptor beta chains listed next were all sequenced from one sample in a study of blood T cell repertoires in COVID-19. Measured with immunoSEQ multiplex PCR; TCRdb has only the in-frame clones, and not every one. This sample has around 110,000 clones; about 90% occur once, and the top ten carry approximately 4.9%. The sequencing input was peripheral blood. These receptors all come from a middle-aged man with active or convalescent COVID-19.

The rearrangement links TRBV18 to TRBJ1-1; D remains ambiguous. The V gene lost 3 bases and the J gene lost 1 base, with 6 bases spanning the gap. CDR3 length: 13 residues. From germline, CDR1 is KGHSH and CDR2 LQKENI. The CDR3 loop is CASSPWPNTEAFF. The CDR3 DNA sequence: TGTGCCAGCTCACCTTGGCCGAACACTGAAGCTTTCTTT.

CDR3: CATSRDLDRANTEAFF. CDR3 nucleotides: TGTGCCACCAGCAGAGACCTCGACAGGGCGAACACTGAAGCTTTCTTT. The chain has TRBV15 and TRBJ1-1; 7 bases line up with TRBD1. CDR1 is LNHNV and CDR2 is YYDKDF in the germline V gene (reference sequence). This CDR3 comprises 16 residues. V gave up 0 bases and J gave up 1 base; unmatched junction bases: 5. Full variable domain (remainder filled in from reference TRBV15 and TRBJ1-1): DAMVIQNPRYQVTQFGKPVTLSCSQTLNHNVMYWYQQKSSQAPKLLFHYYDKDFNNEADTPDNFQSRRPNTSFCFLDIRSPGLGDTAMYLCATSRDLDRANTEAFFGQGTRLTVV.

J is TRBJ2-7 and V is TRBV10-1; TRBD1 is a possible D gene (5 bases). Germline CDR1 WNHNN, CDR2 SYGVQD (reference sequence). This CDR3 is built from 15 residues. Between the trimmed V and J ends, which lost 7 bases and 3 bases, there was a span of 19 bases. In DNA, the CDR3 is TGCGCCAGCATTGGAAGTTTCAGGGCTAGCTACGAGCAGTACTTC. Translation gives CASIGSFRASYEQYF.

This sequence joins TRBV3-1 (or the pseudogene TRBV3-2) and TRBJ2-5; D is undetermined. This CDR3 is built from 13 residues. Per the germline V gene, CDR1 is LGHDT and CDR2 is YNNKEL (reference sequence). Trimming shortened V by 0 bases and J by 6 bases, and 8 bases separated the two germline ends. As DNA, the CDR3 is TGTGCCAGCAGCCAAGATCGGAGCCAGACCCAGTACTTC. This sequence encodes CASSQDRSQTQYF.

The chain recombines TRBV10-3 with TRBJ1-4, with D perhaps TRBD1 (6 bases). The CDR3 consists of 15 residues. In germline, CDR1 is ENHRY, CDR2 SYGVKD. Trimming removed 0 bases at V and 8 bases at J, with 13 bases between. The CDR3 loop is CAISESGTKNEKLFF. The CDR3 DNA reads TGTGCCATCAGTGAGTCGGGGACAAAGAACGAAAAACTGTTTTTT.

The V and J genes are TRBV27 and TRBJ2-7; no definite D call. V lost 2 bases and J 0 bases, leaving 11 bases between the germline ends. The CDR3 extends over 15 amino acids. In germline, CDR1 is MNHEY, CDR2 SMNVEV (reference sequence). CDR3 region: CASSLTRPPSYEQYF. The CDR3 DNA follows: TGTGCCAGCAGTTTAACTCGCCCGCCCTCCTACGAGCAGTACTTC.

The CDR3 coding sequence is TGTGCCAGCAGTTACGGCGGCTCCGGGAAAGGCCAGCCCCAGCATTTT. Its translation is CASSYGGSGKGQPQHF. The genes are TRBV6-2 or TRBV6-3 and TRBJ1-5; no clear D. Germline V gene data show CDR1 as MNHEY and CDR2 as SVGEGT. The CDR3 loop spans 16 amino acids. Trimming removed 2 bases at V and 7 bases at J, with 18 bases between.

The genes are TRBV30 and TRBJ2-5; D remains ambiguous. V lost 3 bases, J lost 1 base, and 6 bases lay in between. Germline V gives CDR1 GTSNPN, CDR2 SVGIG (reference sequence). The CDR3 spans 12 residues. The DNA for the CDR3 is TGTGCCTGGAGACAGTTCCAAGAGACCCAGTACTTC. This translates into CAWRQFQETQYF. Complete variable domain (other parts from reference TRBV30 and TRBJ2-5): SQTIHQWPATLVQPVGSPLSLECTVEGTSNPNLYWYRQAAGRGLQLLFYSVGIGQISSEVPQNLSASRPQDRQFILSSKKLLLSDSGFYLCAWRQFQETQYFGPGTRLLVL.

This chain links TRBV28 with TRBJ1-1; tentatively, D is TRBD1 (5 bases). There are 16 residues in the CDR3. Per the germline V gene, CDR1 is MDHEN and CDR2 is SYDVKM. V was cut by 6 bases and J by 2 bases, with 19 bases left in between. CDR3 coding DNA: TGTGCCAGCAGGGGCTCGGAGGGGTATGGAAACACTGAAGCTTTCTTT. The encoded protein is CASRGSEGYGNTEAFF.

This clone was seen only a few times. V is TRBV11-2 and J is TRBJ2-2, with D tentatively TRBD2 (7 bases). The CDR3 is 17 residues long. Germline values: CDR1 SGHAT, CDR2 FQNNGV. V shed 3 bases and J shed 3 bases, with 17 bases lying between them. CDR3 sequence (DNA): TGTGCCAGCAGCTTTGGGGGCGGGAGAGAAGACACCGGGGAGCTGTTTTTT. It yields the protein CASSFGGGREDTGELFF.

The gene calls are TRBV5-6 and TRBJ2-5; 7 bases fit TRBD1. Germline trimming cut 4 bases from V and 5 bases from J; bases unmatched to any gene: 8. CDR1 SGHDT and CDR2 YYEEEE come from the germline V gene. This CDR3 is 14 amino acids long. This chain's CDR3 is CASSPGQPGETQYF. CDR3 in DNA: TGTGCCAGCAGCCCGGGACAGCCCGGGGAGACCCAGTACTTC.

The chain uses TRBV5-1 and TRBJ2-1, with D perhaps matching TRBD2 (5 bases). CDR1 is SGHRS, CDR2 YFSETQ, per germline. The CDR3 sequence is 13 residues long. The V gene lost 4 bases and the J gene lost 10 bases, with 15 bases spanning the gap. Here the CDR3 reads CASSLQDSREQFF. The CDR3 DNA is TGCGCCAGCAGCCTTCAGGACTCGCGGGAGCAGTTCTTC.

This rearrangement joins TRBV28 to TRBJ2-7; D might be TRBD1 (6 bases). V dropped 2 bases and J dropped 11 bases, with 13 bases sitting between them. CDR1 and CDR2 (germline): MDHEN, SYDVKM. This CDR3 is built from 12 residues. The CDR3 here is CASSLQGKEEYF. CDR3 sequence (DNA): TGTGCCAGCAGTTTACAGGGGAAGGAGGAGTACTTC.

V gene TRBV6-1 combines with J gene TRBJ2-3; TRBD1 agrees at 8 bases. The CDR3 consists of 13 residues. The trim removed 6 bases at V and 11 bases at J, leaving 10 bases unmatched. Germline V gives CDR1 MNHNS, CDR2 SASEGT. This CDR3 is CASRMDRAQGQYF. The CDR3 DNA follows: TGTGCCAGCAGAATGGACAGGGCCCAAGGGCAGTATTTT.

This chain uses TRBV7-2 with TRBJ2-7, with 8 bases identical to TRBD1. CDR1 is SGHTA and CDR2 is FQGNSA in the germline V gene. Trimming at V came to 5 bases and at J to 3 bases, leaving 9 bases not matched to a gene. This CDR3 has 15 residues. The CDR3 region has the DNA TGTGCCAGCAGCCCTCCGGGACAGGCGCACTACGAGCAGTACTTC. Encoded protein: CASSPPGQAHYEQYF.

The J gene is TRBJ2-1, the V gene TRBV5-1; 12 bases align to TRBD1. With 4 bases clipped from V and 10 bases from J, the junction kept 9 bases outside the gene matches. The CDR3 runs 15 residues. The germline CDR1 and CDR2 sequences are SGHRS and YFSETQ. As DNA, the CDR3 is TGCGCCAGCAGCGGGACAGGGGGCATCATCAACGAGCAGTTCTTC. This translates into CASSGTGGIINEQFF.

CDR3 nucleotide sequence: TGTGCCAGCAGTGTAGAATCGACAGGACACCGGGGCACTGAAGCTTTCTTT. Translation gives CASSVESTGHRGTEAFF. The chain links TRBV27 to TRBJ1-1; the D gene is possibly TRBD1 (6 bases). The CDR3 has 17 residues. V shed 5 bases and J shed 4 bases, with 23 bases lying between them. CDR1 is MNHEY, CDR2 SMNVEV, per germline (reference sequence).

J is TRBJ1-1 and V is TRBV7-2; D remains unclear. Germline CDR1 SGHTA, CDR2 FQGNSA. This CDR3 has 12 amino acids. Trimming cost V 2 bases and J 6 bases, with 7 bases left between them. The CDR3 here is CASSLSGSEAFF. CDR3 in DNA: TGTGCCAGCAGCTTATCGGGTTCTGAAGCTTTCTTT.

The V and J genes are TRBV6-6 and TRBJ2-4; D possibly corresponds to TRBD2 (6 bases). Germline V gives CDR1 MNHNY, CDR2 SVGAGI (reference sequence). The ends were cut back, 5 bases at V and 2 bases at J, with 16 bases in the middle. The length of the CDR3 is 16 residues. Here the CDR3 DNA reads TGTGCCAGCAGTCCAGGACTCGGCGGGACCAAAAACATTCAGTACTTC. Amino acid sequence: CASSPGLGGTKNIQYF.

The V and J genes are TRBV24-1 and TRBJ1-2; 8 bases line up with TRBD1. CDR3 length: 14 amino acids. V was clipped by 4 bases and J by 5 bases; unmatched bases: 5. Germline CDR1 reads KGHDR; CDR2 reads SFDVKD. Written as DNA, the CDR3 is TGTGCCACCAGTGACCGGACAGGGAGGTATGGCTACACCTTC. Residues: CATSDRTGRYGYTF.

The rearrangement uses TRBV5-1 and TRBJ2-1, with D unresolved. This CDR3 region has 12 residues. Germline V gene lookup returns CDR1 SGHRS and CDR2 YFSETQ. Trimming took off 0 bases at V and 5 bases at J, with 3 bases between the two ends. The DNA for the CDR3 is TGCGCCAGCAGCTTGGCGGACAATGAGCAGTTCTTC. Amino acid sequence: CASSLADNEQFF. The whole variable domain, filled in from reference TRBV5-1 and TRBJ2-1, reads KAGVTQTPRYLIKTRGQQVTLSCSPISGHRSVSWYQQTPGQGLQFLFEYFSETQRNKGNFPGRFSGRQFSNSRSEMNVSTLELGDSALYLCASSLADNEQFFGPGTRLTVL.

The chain carries TRBV3-1 (or the pseudogene TRBV3-2) and TRBJ1-3; weak D call: TRBD1 (5 bases). The CDR3 has 19 amino acids. Germline V CDR1 and CDR2: LGHDT, YNNKEL (reference sequence). Between the trimmed V and J ends, which lost 1 base and 6 bases, there was a span of 25 bases. The CDR3 protein is CASSQGGTGRGAMVNTIYF. DNA for the CDR3: TGTGCCAGCAGCCAAGGGGGAACAGGAAGGGGTGCTATGGTAAACACCATATATTTT.

The chain combines TRBV7-2 with TRBJ1-5; D is undetermined. Between the trimmed V and J ends, which lost 5 bases and 4 bases, there was a span of 6 bases. Germline CDR1 is SGHTA and CDR2 is FQGNSA. There are 12 residues in the CDR3. The CDR3 region is CASSMTNQPQHF. The CDR3 nucleotides are TGTGCCAGCAGCATGACAAATCAGCCCCAGCATTTT.

For the CDR3, the DNA is TGCGCCAGCAGCCAAGTGTGGACAGATCCTAATGAAAAACTGTTTTTT. Translated: CASSQVWTDPNEKLFF. The chain couples TRBV4-1 to TRBJ1-4; perhaps TRBD1 as D (6 bases). V lost 1 base and J 3 bases, leaving 12 bases between the germline ends. Germline CDR1 MGHRA, CDR2 YSYEKL. This CDR3 is built from 16 residues.

This clone occurred once. This chain links TRBV6-5 with TRBJ2-2, with D unclear. Germline-derived CDR1 and CDR2 are MNHEY and SVGAGI. V dropped 1 base and J dropped 5 bases, with 5 bases sitting between them. The CDR3 has 13 residues. CDR3 loop: CASSYYLTGELFF. In DNA, the CDR3 is TGTGCCAGCAGTTACTATCTAACCGGGGAGCTGTTTTTT.

V is TRBV6-1 and J is TRBJ2-1, with a tentative D call TRBD2 (6 bases). V lost 4 bases and J 16 bases, leaving 29 bases between the germline ends. The V gene's germline CDR1 is MNHNS and CDR2 SASEGT. The CDR3 consists of 16 residues. As DNA, the CDR3 is TGTGCCAGCAGTGCAGGAAGGGCGGAGGGAAGGAATTTGATTTTCTTC. Amino acids: CASSAGRAEGRNLIFF.

In DNA form, the CDR3 reads TGTGCCAGCTCGGGACATATAAAGGACGAGCAGTACTTC. It specifies CASSGHIKDEQYF. J is TRBJ2-7 and V is TRBV6-5, with D maybe TRBD1 (6 bases). The germline V and J ends were trimmed by 8 bases and 5 bases, with 16 bases remaining between them. The CDR3 covers 13 residues. Germline CDR1 and CDR2: MNHEY and SVGAGI.

The gene calls are TRBV10-1 and TRBJ1-1; tentative D call: TRBD1 (5 bases). The CDR3 loop spans 14 amino acids. Germline loops: CDR1 WNHNN, CDR2 SYGVQD (reference sequence). The germline V and J ends were trimmed by 6 bases and 5 bases, with 16 bases remaining between them. The DNA for the CDR3 is TGCGCCAGCAGCTCCCAGGGCGGCTCGACTGAAGCTTTCTTT. Amino acid sequence: CASSSQGGSTEAFF.

In nucleotides, the CDR3 is TGTGCCAGCAGTTTTCATCGGCTAGCGACCAATGAGCAGTTCTTC. It encodes CASSFHRLATNEQFF. The rearrangement joins TRBV28 to TRBJ2-1, with D possibly matching TRBD2 (6 bases). CDR1 is MDHEN, CDR2 SYDVKM, per germline. V lost 3 bases to trimming and J lost 6 bases, with 15 bases between them. The CDR3 sequence is 15 residues long.

The chain links TRBV30 to TRBJ2-1; tentatively, D is TRBD2 (6 bases). Germline CDR1 reads GTSNPN; CDR2 reads SVGIG (reference sequence). V lost 1 base, J lost 1 base, and 11 bases lay in between. This CDR3 is 15 amino acids long. Here the CDR3 DNA reads TGTGCCTGGAGTGCCGGACTATTTTCCTACAATGAGCAGTTCTTC. Residues: CAWSAGLFSYNEQFF.

The rearrangement links TRBV2 to TRBJ2-3, with D maybe TRBD2 (6 bases). The CDR3 is 12 residues long. V lost 3 bases and J lost 7, with 8 bases in between. Germline V lookup: CDR1 SNHLY, CDR2 FYNNEI. CDR3 coding DNA: TGTGCCAGCAGTGATGGAGGGAATACGCAGTATTTT. It translates to CASSDGGNTQYF. Together with reference TRBV2 and TRBJ2-3, the CDR3 gives the full variable domain: EPEVTQTPSHQVTQMGQEVILRCVPISNHLYFYWYRQILGQKVEFLVSFYNNEISEKSEIFDDQFSVERPDGSNFTLKIRSTKLEDSAMYFCASSDGGNTQYFGPGTRLTVL.

The gene calls are TRBV11-2 and TRBJ2-7; the match to TRBD1 covers 9 bases. The ends lost 5 bases at V and 0 bases at J; junction bases unmatched: 8. This CDR3 is built from 16 residues. Per the germline V gene, CDR1 is SGHAT and CDR2 is FQNNGV. CDR3 amino acids: CASSPGQGTYSYEQYF. In nucleotides, the CDR3 is TGTGCCAGCAGCCCCGGACAGGGGACCTACTCCTACGAGCAGTACTTC.